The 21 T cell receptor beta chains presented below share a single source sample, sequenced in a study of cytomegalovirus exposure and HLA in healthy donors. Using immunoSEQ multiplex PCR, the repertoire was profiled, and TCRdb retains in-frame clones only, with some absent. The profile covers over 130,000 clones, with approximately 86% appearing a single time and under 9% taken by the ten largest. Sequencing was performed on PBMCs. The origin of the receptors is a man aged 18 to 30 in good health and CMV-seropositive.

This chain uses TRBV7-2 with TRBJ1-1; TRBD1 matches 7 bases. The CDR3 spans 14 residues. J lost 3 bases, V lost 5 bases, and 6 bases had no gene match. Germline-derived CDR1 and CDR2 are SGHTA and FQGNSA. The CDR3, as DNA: TGTGCCAGCAGCCTGGGACAGACTTACACTGAAGCTTTCTTT. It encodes CASSLGQTYTEAFF. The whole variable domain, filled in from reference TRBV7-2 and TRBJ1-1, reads GAGVSQSPSNKVTEKGKDVELRCDPISGHTALYWYRQSLGQGLEFLIYFQGNSAPDKSGLPSDRFSAERTGGSVSTLTIQRTQQEDSAVYLCASSLGQTYTEAFFGQGTRLTVV.

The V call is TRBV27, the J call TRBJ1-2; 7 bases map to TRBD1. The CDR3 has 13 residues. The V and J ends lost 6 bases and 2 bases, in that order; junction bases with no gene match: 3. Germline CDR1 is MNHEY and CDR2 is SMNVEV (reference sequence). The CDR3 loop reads CASSRQGNYGYTF. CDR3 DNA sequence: TGTGCCAGCAGCCGACAGGGAAACTATGGCTACACCTTC.

The CDR3 sequence: CASSPQTGAQETQYF. The CDR3 nucleotides are TGTGCCAGCTCACCACAGACAGGGGCCCAAGAGACCCAGTACTTC. The chain links TRBV18 to TRBJ2-5, with 8 bases aligning to TRBD1. Germline values: CDR1 KGHSH, CDR2 LQKENI. The CDR3 is 15 amino acids. Trimming took 1 base from V and 1 from J; bases not matched to a gene: 2.

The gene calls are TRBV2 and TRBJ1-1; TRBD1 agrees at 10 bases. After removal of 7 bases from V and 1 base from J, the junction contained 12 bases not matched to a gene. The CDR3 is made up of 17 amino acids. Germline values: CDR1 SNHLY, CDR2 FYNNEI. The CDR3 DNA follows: TGTGCCAGCATATTGACAGGGGGCGCCTCCCGGAACACTGAAGCTTTCTTT. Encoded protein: CASILTGGASRNTEAFF.

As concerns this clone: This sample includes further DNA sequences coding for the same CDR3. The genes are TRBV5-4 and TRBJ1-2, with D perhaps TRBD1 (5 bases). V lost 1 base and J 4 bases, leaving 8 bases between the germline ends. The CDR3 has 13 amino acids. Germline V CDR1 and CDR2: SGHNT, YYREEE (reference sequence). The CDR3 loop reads CASSLRGSYGYTF. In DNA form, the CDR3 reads TGTGCCAGCAGCTTGAGGGGATCCTATGGCTACACCTTC. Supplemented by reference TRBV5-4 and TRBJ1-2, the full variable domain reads ETGVTQSPTHLIKTRGQQVTLRCSSQSGHNTVSWYQQALGQGPQFIFQYYREEENGRGNFPPRFSGLQFPNYSSELNVNALELDDSALYLCASSLRGSYGYTFGSGTRLTVV.

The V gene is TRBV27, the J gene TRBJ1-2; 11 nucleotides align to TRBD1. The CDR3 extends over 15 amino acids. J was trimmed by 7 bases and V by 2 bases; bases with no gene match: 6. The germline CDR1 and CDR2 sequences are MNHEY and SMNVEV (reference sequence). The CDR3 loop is CASSLIGTGGIGYTF. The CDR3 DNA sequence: TGTGCCAGCAGTTTAATAGGGACAGGGGGTATTGGCTACACCTTC.

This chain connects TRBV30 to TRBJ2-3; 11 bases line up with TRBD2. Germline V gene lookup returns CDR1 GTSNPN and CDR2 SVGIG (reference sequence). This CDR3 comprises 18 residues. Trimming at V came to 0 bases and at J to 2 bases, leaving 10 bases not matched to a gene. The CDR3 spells CAWSVGSGGAPFTDTQYF. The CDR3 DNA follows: TGTGCCTGGAGTGTAGGTAGCGGGGGGGCCCCTTTCACAGATACGCAGTATTTT.

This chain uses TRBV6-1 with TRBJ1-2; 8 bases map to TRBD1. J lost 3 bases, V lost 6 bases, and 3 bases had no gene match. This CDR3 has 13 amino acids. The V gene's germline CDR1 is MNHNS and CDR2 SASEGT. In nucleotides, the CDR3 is TGTGCCAGCAGAGGACAGGGATACTATGGCTACACCTTC. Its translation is CASRGQGYYGYTF.

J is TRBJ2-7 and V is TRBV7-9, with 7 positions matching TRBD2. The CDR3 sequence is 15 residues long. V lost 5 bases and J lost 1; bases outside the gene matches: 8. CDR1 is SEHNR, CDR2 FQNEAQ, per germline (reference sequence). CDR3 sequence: CASSHQAGESYEQYF. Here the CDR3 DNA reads TGTGCCAGCAGCCACCAGGCGGGGGAATCCTACGAGCAGTACTTC.

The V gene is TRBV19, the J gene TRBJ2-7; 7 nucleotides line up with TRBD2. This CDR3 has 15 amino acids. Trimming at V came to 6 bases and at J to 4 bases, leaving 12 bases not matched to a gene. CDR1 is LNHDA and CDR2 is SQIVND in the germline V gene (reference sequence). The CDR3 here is CASSLILSGIYEQYF. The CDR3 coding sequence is TGTGCCAGTAGCTTAATCTTGAGCGGGATTTACGAGCAGTACTTC.

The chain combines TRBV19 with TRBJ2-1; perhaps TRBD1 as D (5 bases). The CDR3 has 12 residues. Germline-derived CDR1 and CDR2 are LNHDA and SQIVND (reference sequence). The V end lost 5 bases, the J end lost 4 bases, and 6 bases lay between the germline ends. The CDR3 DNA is TGTGCCAGTAGTCACAGGTACAATGAGCAGTTCTTC. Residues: CASSHRYNEQFF.

CDR3 protein: CASSPGQENSPLHF. CDR3 in DNA: TGCGCCAGCAGTCCGGGACAGGAAAATTCACCCCTCCACTTT. The V gene is TRBV5-1, the J gene TRBJ1-6, with 8 bases matching TRBD1. CDR1 SGHRS and CDR2 YFSETQ come from the germline V gene. The CDR3 extends over 14 amino acids. After removal of 5 bases from V and 7 bases from J, the junction contained 5 bases not matched to a gene.

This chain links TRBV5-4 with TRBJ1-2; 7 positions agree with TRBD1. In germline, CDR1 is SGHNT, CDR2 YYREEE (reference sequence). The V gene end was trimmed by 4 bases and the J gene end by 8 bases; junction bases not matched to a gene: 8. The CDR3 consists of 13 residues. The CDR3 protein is CASSPGGGEGYTF. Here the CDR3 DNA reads TGTGCCAGCAGCCCTGGAGGGGGCGAGGGCTACACCTTC.

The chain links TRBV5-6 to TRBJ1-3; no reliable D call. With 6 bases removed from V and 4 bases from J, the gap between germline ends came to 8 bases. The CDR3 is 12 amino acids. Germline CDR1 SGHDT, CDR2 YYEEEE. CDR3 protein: CASTRGGNTIYF. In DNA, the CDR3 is TGTGCCAGCACCCGCGGGGGAAACACCATATATTTT.

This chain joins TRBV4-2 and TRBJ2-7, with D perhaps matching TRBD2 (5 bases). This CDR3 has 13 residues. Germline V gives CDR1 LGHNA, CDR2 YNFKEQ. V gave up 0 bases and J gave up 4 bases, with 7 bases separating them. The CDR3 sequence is CASSQDGGYEQYF. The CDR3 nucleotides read TGTGCCAGCAGCCAAGATGGAGGTTACGAGCAGTACTTC.

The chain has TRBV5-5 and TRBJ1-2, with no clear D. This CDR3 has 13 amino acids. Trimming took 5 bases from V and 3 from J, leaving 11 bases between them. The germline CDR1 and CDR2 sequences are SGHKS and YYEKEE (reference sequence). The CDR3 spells CASSQNTDYGYTF. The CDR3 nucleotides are TGTGCCAGCAGTCAAAATACGGACTATGGCTACACCTTC.

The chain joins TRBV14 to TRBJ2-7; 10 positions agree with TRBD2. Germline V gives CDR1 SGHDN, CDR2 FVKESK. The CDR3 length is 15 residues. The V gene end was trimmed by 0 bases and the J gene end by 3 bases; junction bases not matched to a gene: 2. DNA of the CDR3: TGTGCCAGCAGCCAAGACCGACTAGCGGGCTACGAGCAGTACTTC. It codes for CASSQDRLAGYEQYF.

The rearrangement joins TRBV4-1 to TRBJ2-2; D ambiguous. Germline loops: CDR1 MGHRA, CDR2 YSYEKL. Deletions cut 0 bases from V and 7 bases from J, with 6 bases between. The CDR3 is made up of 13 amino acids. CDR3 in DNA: TGCGCCAGCAGCCAAGACCTAGACGGGGAGCTGTTTTTT. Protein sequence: CASSQDLDGELFF.

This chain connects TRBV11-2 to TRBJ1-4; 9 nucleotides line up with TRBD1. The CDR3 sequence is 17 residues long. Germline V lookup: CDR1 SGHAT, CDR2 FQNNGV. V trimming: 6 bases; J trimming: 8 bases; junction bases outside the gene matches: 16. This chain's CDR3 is CASSSIGPDRGREKLFF. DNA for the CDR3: TGTGCCAGCAGTTCAATAGGTCCGGACAGGGGTCGCGAAAAACTGTTTTTT.

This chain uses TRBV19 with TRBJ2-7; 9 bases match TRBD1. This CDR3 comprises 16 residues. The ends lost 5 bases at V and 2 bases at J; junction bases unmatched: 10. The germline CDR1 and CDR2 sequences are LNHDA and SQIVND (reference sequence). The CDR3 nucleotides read TGTGCCAGTAGTCCGGGGACAGGGACGGGGGCCTACGAGCAGTACTTC. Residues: CASSPGTGTGAYEQYF.

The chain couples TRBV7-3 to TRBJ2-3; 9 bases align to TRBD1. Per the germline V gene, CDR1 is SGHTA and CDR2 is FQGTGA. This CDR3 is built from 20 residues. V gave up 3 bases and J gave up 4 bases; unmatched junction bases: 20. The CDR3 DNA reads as TGTGCCAGCAGCTTGACCGGGACAGGGCTGTTGGGAGTTGAGTCAGATACGCAGTATTTT. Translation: CASSLTGTGLLGVESDTQYF.